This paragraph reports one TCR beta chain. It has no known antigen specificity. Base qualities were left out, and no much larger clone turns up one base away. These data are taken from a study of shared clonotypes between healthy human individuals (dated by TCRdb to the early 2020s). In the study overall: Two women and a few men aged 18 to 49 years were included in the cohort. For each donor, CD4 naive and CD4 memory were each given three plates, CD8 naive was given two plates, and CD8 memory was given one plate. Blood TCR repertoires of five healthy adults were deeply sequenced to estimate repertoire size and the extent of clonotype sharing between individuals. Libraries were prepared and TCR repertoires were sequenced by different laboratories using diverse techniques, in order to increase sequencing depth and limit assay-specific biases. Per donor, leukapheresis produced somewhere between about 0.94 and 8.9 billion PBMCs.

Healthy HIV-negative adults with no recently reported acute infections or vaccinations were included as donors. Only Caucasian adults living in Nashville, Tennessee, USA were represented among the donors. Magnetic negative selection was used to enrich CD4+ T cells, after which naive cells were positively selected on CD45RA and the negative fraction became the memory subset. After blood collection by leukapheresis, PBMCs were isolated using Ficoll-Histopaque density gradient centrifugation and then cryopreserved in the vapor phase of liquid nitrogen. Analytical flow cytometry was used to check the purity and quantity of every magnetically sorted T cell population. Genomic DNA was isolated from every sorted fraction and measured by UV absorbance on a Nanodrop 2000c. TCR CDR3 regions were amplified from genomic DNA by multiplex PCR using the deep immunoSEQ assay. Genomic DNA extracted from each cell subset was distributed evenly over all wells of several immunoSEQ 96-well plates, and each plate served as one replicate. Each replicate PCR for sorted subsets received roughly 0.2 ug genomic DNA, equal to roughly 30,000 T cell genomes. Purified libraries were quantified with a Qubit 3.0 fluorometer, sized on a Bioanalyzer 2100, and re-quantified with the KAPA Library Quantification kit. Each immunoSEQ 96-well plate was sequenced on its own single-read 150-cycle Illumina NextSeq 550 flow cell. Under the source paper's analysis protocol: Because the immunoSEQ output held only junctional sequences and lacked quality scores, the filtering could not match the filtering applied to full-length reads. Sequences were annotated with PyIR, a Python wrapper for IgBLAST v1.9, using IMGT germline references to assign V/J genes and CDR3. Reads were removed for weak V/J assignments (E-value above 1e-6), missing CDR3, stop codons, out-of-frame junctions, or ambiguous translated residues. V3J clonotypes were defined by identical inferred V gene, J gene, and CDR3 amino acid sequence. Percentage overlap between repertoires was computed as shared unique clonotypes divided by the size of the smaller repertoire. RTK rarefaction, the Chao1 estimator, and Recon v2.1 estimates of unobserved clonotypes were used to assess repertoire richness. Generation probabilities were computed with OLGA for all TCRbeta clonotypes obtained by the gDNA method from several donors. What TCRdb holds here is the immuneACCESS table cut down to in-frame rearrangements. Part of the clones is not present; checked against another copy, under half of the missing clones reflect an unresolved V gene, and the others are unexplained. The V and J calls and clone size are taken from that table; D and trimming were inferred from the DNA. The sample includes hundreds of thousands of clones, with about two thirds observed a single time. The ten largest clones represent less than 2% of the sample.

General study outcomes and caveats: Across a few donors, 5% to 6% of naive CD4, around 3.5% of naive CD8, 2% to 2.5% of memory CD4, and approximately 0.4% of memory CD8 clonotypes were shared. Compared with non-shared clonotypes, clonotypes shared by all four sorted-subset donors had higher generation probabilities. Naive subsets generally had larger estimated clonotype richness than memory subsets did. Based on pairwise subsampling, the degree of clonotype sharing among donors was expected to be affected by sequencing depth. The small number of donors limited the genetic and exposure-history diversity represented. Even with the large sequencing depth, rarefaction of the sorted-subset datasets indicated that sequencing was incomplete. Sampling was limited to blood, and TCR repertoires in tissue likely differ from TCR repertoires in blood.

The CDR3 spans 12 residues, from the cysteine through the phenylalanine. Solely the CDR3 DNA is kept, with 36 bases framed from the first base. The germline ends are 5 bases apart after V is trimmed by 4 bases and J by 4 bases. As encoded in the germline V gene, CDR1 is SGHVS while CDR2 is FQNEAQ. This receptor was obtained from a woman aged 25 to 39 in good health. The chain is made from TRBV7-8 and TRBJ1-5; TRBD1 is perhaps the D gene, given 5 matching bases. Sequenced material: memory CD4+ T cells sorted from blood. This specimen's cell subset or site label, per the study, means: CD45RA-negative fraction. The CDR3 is CASSSGNQPQHF. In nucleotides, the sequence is TGTGCCAGCAGCTCAGGGAATCAGCCCCAGCATTTT. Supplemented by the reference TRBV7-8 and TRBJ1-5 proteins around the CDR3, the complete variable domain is GAGVSQSPRYKVAKRGQDVALRCDPISGHVSLFWYQQALGQGPEFLTYFQNEAQLDKSGLPSDRFFAERPEGSVSTLKIQRTQQEDSAVYLCASSSGNQPQHFGDGTRLSIL.